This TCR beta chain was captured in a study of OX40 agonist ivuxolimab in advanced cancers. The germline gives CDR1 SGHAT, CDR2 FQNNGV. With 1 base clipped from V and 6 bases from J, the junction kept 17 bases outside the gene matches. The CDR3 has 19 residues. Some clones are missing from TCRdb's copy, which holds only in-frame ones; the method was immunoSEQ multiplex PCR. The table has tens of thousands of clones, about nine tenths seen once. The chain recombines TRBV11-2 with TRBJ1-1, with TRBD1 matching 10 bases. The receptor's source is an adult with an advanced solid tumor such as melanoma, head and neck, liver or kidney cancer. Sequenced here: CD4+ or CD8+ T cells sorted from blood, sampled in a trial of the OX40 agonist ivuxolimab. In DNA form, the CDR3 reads TGTGCCAGCAGCTTAGGCTCCCCCGGGACAGGGGCTTGTAAGGCTGAAGCTTTCTTT. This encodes CASSLGSPGTGACKAEAFF.